Described below is a single T cell receptor (beta chain) sequence and its context. These data belong to a study of T cell changes during pregnancy in multiple sclerosis. TCRdb keeps only in-frame clones here, not all; method: immunoSEQ multiplex PCR. The sample shows fewer than 85,000 clones, about 90% of them seen only once. Trimming pared 1 base from V and 0 bases from J, leaving 6 bases between. The germline V gene encodes CDR1 SGHTA and CDR2 FQGNSA. The CDR3 sequence is 15 residues long. The origin of this receptor is a female donor in good health, enrolled as a control in a pregnancy study. The rearrangement uses TRBV7-2 and TRBJ2-2, with TRBD2 as a possible D gene (5 bases). This specimen consisted of peripheral blood, obtained in the first trimester of pregnancy. CDR3: CASSLDGTNTGELFF. The CDR3 region has the DNA TGTGCCAGCAGCTTAGACGGGACGAACACCGGGGAGCTGTTTTTT.